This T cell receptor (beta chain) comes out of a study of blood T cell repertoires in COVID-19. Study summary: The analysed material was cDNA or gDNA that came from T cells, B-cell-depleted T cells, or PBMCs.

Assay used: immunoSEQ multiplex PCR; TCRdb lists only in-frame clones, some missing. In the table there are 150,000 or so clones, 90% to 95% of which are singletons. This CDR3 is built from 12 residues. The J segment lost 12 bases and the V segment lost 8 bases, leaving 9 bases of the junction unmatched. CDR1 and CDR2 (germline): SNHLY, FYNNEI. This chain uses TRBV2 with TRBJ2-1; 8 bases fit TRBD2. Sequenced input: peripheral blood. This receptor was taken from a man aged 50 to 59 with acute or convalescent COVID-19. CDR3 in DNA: TGTGCCAGCCCTTCTGGGACTAGAGGGCAGTTCTTC. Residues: CASPSGTRGQFF. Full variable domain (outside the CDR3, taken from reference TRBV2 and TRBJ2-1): EPEVTQTPSHQVTQMGQEVILRCVPISNHLYFYWYRQILGQKVEFLVSFYNNEISEKSEIFDDQFSVERPDGSNFTLKIRSTKLEDSAMYFCASPSGTRGQFFGPGTRLTVL.